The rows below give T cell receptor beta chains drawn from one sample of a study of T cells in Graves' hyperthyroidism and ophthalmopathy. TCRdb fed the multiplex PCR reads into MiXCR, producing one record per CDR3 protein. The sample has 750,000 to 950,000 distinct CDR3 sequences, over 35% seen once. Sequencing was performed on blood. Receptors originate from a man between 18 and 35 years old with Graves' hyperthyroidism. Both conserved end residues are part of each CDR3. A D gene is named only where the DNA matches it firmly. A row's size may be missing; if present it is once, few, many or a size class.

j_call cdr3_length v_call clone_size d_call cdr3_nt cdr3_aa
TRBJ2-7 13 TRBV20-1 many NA TGCAGTGCTGGCAGACAGAGCGCCTACGAGCAGTACTTC CSAGRQSAYEQYF
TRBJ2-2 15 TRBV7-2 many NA TGTGCCAGCAGCCCCCTGTCGCTGGGTTCCGGGGAGCTGTTTTTT CASSPLSLGSGELFF
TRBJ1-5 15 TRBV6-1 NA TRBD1 TGTGCCAGCCTGAGAAGGGGGGACAGGGGACCGCCCCAGCATTTT CASLRRGDRGPPQHF
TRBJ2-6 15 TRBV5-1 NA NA TGCGCCAGCAGCCTGGACAGAGTTGGGGCCAACGTCCTGACTTTC CASSLDRVGANVLTF
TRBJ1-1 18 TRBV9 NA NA TGTGCCAGCAGCGTAGCTAGTTGGGGTCCCCATGGGAACACTGAAGCTTTCTTT CASSVASWGPHGNTEAFF
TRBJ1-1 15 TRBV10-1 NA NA TGCGCCAGCAGTACCGACTCCAGGGGCTCGGCTGAAGCTTTCTTT CASSTDSRGSAEAFF
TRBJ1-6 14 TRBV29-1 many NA TGCAGCGCCCCCGGGACGGACTATAATTCACCCCTCCACTTT CSAPGTDYNSPLHF
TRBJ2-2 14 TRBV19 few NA TGTGCCAGTAGCCTCGTTTTGGCGCCCGGGGAGCTGTTTTTT CASSLVLAPGELFF
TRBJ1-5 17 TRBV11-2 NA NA TGTGCCAGCAGCTTAGAGGGCAGGGCTTATAGCAATCAGCCCCAGCATTTT CASSLEGRAYSNQPQHF
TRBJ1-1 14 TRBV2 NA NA TGTGCCAGCAGTGGTCTAGGGATGAACACTGAAGCTTTCTTT CASSGLGMNTEAFF
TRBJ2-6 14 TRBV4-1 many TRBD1 TGTGCCAGCAGCCAGGGGGCCGGGGCCAACGTCCTGACTTTC CASSQGAGANVLTF
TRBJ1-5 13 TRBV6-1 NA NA TGTGCCAGCAGTGAAGGTCGGGAACAGCCCCAGCATTTT CASSEGREQPQHF
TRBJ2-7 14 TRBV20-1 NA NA TGCAGTGCCGGACGACTGCGGGTTATCTACGAGCAGTACTTC CSAGRLRVIYEQYF
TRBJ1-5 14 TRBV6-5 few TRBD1 TGTGCCAGCAAGTGGGAGGGGGCGACTCAGCCCCAGCATTTT CASKWEGATQPQHF
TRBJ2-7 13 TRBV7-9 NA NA TGTGCCAGCAGCTCGGGAAACGGGGGCGAGCAGTACTTC CASSSGNGGEQYF
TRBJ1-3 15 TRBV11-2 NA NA TGTGCCAGCAGCTTAGTTAGAGACTCTGGAAACACCATATATTTT CASSLVRDSGNTIYF
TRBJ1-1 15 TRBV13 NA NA TGTGCCAGCAGCCTTGGGCGGGCCCGGGGCACTGAAGCTTTCTTT CASSLGRARGTEAFF
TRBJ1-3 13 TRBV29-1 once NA TGCAGCGTGGCTGGGGTACCTGGAAACACCATATATTTT CSVAGVPGNTIYF
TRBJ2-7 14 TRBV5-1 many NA TGCGCCAGCAGCTTGGGTGGGGAAATCCACGAGCAGTACTTC CASSLGGEIHEQYF
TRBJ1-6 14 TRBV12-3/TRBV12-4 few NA TGTGCCAGCAGCGGGACATCCGATAATTCACCCCTCCACTTT CASSGTSDNSPLHF
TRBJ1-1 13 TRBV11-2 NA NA TGTGCCAGCAGCTTCCCCCCCCCTTTGAAAGCTTTCTTT CASSFPPPLKAFF
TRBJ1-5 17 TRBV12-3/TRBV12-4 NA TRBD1 TGTGCCAGCAGCGAATCCCTTACAGGGGGCGCAAATCAGCCCCAGCATTTT CASSESLTGGANQPQHF
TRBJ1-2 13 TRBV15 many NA TGTGCCACCAGCCGGGAAGGGAACTATGGCTACACCTTC CATSREGNYGYTF
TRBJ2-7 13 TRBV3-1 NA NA TGTGCCAGCAGCCAGGCCAAGGACCACGAGCAGTACTTC CASSQAKDHEQYF
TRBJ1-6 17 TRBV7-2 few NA TGTGCCAGCAGCTTCGCCTCAACCGGGACAAAAAACTCACCCCTCCACTTT CASSFASTGTKNSPLHF
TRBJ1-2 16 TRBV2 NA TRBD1 TGTGCCAGCAGTGAAACAGGGACAGGGGGACCCTATGGCTACACCTTC CASSETGTGGPYGYTF
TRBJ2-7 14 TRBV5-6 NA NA TGTGCCAGCAGCTTAAGACAGATGGGCTACGAGCAGTACTTC CASSLRQMGYEQYF
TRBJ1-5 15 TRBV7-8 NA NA TGTGCCAGCAGCTCCACGGGGCACAGCAATCAGCCCCAGCATTTT CASSSTGHSNQPQHF
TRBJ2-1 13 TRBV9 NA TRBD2 TGTGCCAGCAGCGTTGCGGGAGCGGATGAGCAGTTCTTC CASSVAGADEQFF
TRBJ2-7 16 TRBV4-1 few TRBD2 TGCGCCAGCAGCCAAGTCCAGGCTAGCGGTCCCTACGAGCAGTACTTC CASSQVQASGPYEQYF
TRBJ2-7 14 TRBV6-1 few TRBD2 TGTGCCAGCAGTTCAAGCGGGAGGCGCTACGAGCAGTACTTC CASSSSGRRYEQYF
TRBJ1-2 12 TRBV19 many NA TGTGCCAGTAGTAGAGACGGCGTGGGCTACACCTTC CASSRDGVGYTF
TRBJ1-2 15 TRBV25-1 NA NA TGCGCCAGCAGCGAACCGGGACTCGGGGACTATGGCTACACCTTC CASSEPGLGDYGYTF
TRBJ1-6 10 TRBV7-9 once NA TGTGCCAGCAGCTTAGGAGCCCTCCACTTT CASSLGALHF
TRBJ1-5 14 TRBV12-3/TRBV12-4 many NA TGTGCCAGCAGTGCGGGACCGAGGGAGCAGCCCCAGCATTTT CASSAGPREQPQHF
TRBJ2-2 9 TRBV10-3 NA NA TGTGCCATCACCAGGGAGCTGTTTTTT CAITRELFF
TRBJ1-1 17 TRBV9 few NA TGTGCCAGCAGCGCACACTTGGGGGATCAGAGGAACACTGAAGCTTTCTTT CASSAHLGDQRNTEAFF
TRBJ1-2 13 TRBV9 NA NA TGTGCCAGCAGTACCGGGCTTCCGGGTGGCTACACCTTC CASSTGLPGGYTF
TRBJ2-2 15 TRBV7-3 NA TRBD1 TGTGCCAGCAGCGCTGGGGACAGGGACACCGGGGAGCTGTTTTTT CASSAGDRDTGELFF
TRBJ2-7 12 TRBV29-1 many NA TGCAGCGTTGGATGGGGGCCCTACGAGCAGTACTTC CSVGWGPYEQYF
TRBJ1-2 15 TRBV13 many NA TGTGCCAGCAGCTTAGGGGCAGGGAATAACTATGGCTACACCTTC CASSLGAGNNYGYTF
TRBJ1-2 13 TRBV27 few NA TGTGCCAGCAGTCCGACAGCGGAGTATGGCTACACCTTC CASSPTAEYGYTF
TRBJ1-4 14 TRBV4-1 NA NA TGCGCCAGCAGCCAAGGTAGCGATAATGAAAAACTGTTTTTT CASSQGSDNEKLFF
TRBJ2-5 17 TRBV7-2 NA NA TGTGCCAGCAGCCAAGGCTTGGACACCAATTTCCAAGAGACCCAGTACTTC CASSQGLDTNFQETQYF
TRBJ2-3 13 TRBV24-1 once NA TGTGCCACCAGTGATCCACAGGAGGATACGCAGTATTTT CATSDPQEDTQYF
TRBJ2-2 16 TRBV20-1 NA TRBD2 TGCAGTGCTAGATCCCGACTAGCGGGGGGAACCGGGGAGCTGTTTTTT CSARSRLAGGTGELFF
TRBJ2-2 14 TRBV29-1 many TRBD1 TGCAGCGTCAGAGGGGGCATCGACACCGGGGAGCTGTTTTTT CSVRGGIDTGELFF
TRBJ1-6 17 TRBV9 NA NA TGTGCCAGCAGCAGAGATGGGAGGGGTTCCTATAATTCACCCCTCCACTTT CASSRDGRGSYNSPLHF
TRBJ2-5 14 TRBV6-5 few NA TGTGCCAGCACCTCGACAGTCCCCCCGGAGACCCAGTACTTC CASTSTVPPETQYF
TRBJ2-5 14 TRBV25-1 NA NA TGTGCCAGCAGTGCCCAGAGGGGGGTGGAGACCCAGTACTTC CASSAQRGVETQYF
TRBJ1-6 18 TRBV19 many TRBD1 TGTGCCAGTAGTTCCCTCCCTCGTGGACAGGGTTATAATTCACCCCTCCACTTT CASSSLPRGQGYNSPLHF